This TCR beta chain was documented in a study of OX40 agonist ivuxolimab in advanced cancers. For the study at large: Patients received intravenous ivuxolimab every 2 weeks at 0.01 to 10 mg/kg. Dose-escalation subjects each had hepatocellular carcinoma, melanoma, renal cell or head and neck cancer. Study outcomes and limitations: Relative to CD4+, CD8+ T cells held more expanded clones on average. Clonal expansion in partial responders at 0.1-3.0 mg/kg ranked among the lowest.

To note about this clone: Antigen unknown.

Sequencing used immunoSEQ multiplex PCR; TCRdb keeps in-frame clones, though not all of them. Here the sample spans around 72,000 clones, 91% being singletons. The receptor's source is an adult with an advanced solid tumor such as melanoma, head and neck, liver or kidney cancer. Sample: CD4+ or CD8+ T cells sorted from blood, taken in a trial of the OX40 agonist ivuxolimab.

In DNA form, the CDR3 reads TGTGCCAGCAGCTTACGAGGGGGCAATGAGCAGTTCTTC. It specifies CASSLRGGNEQFF. The genes are TRBV11-3 and TRBJ2-1, with D possibly being TRBD1 (6 bases). The CDR3 consists of 13 residues. Germline CDR1 is SGHNT and CDR2 is YENEEA. V lost 2 bases and J lost 6, with 8 bases in between.